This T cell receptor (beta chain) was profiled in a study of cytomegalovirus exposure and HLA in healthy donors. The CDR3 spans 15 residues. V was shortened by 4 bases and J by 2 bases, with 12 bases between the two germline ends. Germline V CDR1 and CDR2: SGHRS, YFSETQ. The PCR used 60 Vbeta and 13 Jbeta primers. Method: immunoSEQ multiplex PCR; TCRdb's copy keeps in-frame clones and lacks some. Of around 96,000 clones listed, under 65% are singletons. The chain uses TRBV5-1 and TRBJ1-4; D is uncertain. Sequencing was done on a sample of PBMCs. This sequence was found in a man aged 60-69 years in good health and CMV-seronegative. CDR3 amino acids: CASSPIGRTNEKLFF. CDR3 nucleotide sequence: TGCGCCAGCAGCCCTATCGGCAGGACTAATGAAAAACTGTTTTTT.